Each of the 16 T cell receptor beta chains below was sequenced from the same sample in a study of cytomegalovirus exposure and HLA in healthy donors. PCR used 60 Vbeta primers and 13 Jbeta primers. Measured with immunoSEQ multiplex PCR; TCRdb has only the in-frame clones, and not every one. The sample shows 180,000 or so clones, around three quarters of them seen only once. The sequenced sample consisted of PBMCs. Every receptor here comes from a woman between 25 and 40 years old in good health and CMV-seronegative.

The chain recombines TRBV5-1 with TRBJ1-6, with D perhaps TRBD1 (6 bases). This CDR3 spans 14 amino acids. Germline V lookup: CDR1 SGHRS, CDR2 YFSETQ. Trimming removed 0 bases at V and 8 bases at J, with 9 bases between. Here the CDR3 DNA reads TGCGCCAGCAGCTTGGAACAGGGACATTCACCCCTCCACTTT. Translating it yields CASSLEQGHSPLHF.

This clone was picked up a small number of times. DNA of the CDR3: TGTGCCAGCAGCGTAGGAGGGACAGGGGAAGAAAAACTGTTTTTT. Amino acids: CASSVGGTGEEKLFF. This chain uses TRBV9 with TRBJ1-4; 10 bases line up with TRBD1. Germline CDR1 SGDLS, CDR2 YYNGEE. The CDR3 contains 15 residues. Trimming removed 0 bases from V and 8 bases from J; junction bases left unmatched: 4.

Worth noting for this clone: The junction departs from germline at one end; a sequencing error may be responsible. V gene TRBV15 combines with J gene TRBJ1-2, with TRBD1 matching 7 bases. The CDR3 is 15 amino acids. Germline CDR1 and CDR2: LNHNV and YYDKDF (reference sequence). The CDR3 reads CAASRDKKGAYGYTF. The CDR3 nucleotides read TGTGCCGCCAGCAGAGATAAGAAGGGGGCCTATGGCTACACCTTC.

The sample holds a few counts of this clone. The V call is TRBV18, the J call TRBJ1-5, with 8 bases fitting TRBD1. Germline loops: CDR1 KGHSH, CDR2 LQKENI. V lost 4 bases and J lost 3; bases outside the gene matches: 8. CDR3 size: 16 residues. The CDR3 DNA sequence: TGTGCCAGCTCACGAGAGACAGGGGATAACAATCAGCCCCAGCATTTT. Translation gives CASSRETGDNNQPQHF. Full variable domain (remainder filled in from reference TRBV18 and TRBJ1-5): NAGVMQNPRHLVRRRGQEARLRCSPMKGHSHVYWYRQLPEEGLKFMVYLQKENIIDESGMPKERFSAEFPKEGPSILRIQQVVRGDSAAYFCASSRETGDNNQPQHFGDGTRLSIL.

The chain carries TRBV15 and TRBJ1-2; TRBD1 aligns across 8 bases. Germline trimming cut 0 bases from V and 1 base from J; bases unmatched to any gene: 4. The V gene's germline CDR1 is LNHNV and CDR2 YYDKDF (reference sequence). This CDR3 has 16 residues. DNA of the CDR3: TGTGCCACCAGCAGAGACGGCGGACAGGGTAACTATGGCTACACCTTC. This codes for CATSRDGGQGNYGYTF.

The chain carries TRBV10-3 and TRBJ2-1; D might be TRBD2 (7 bases). Per the germline V gene, CDR1 is ENHRY and CDR2 is SYGVKD. This CDR3 has 15 amino acids. V dropped 10 bases and J dropped 7 bases, with 23 bases sitting between them. Here the CDR3 reads CASQVPGGSLNEQFF. Here the CDR3 DNA reads TGTGCCAGTCAGGTCCCGGGGGGCTCTCTTAATGAGCAGTTCTTC.

This clone occurred a few times. The gene calls are TRBV10-1 and TRBJ1-5; no clear D. V was pared by 4 bases and J by 5 bases, with 9 bases between. Germline loops: CDR1 WNHNN, CDR2 SYGVQD (reference sequence). This CDR3 has 13 residues. CDR3 DNA sequence: TGCGCCAGCAGTGCAGGTATCCATCAGCCCCAGCATTTT. It codes for CASSAGIHQPQHF.

The chain combines TRBV5-4 with TRBJ2-3; a possible D gene is TRBD2 (5 bases). The germline V gene encodes CDR1 SGHNT and CDR2 YYREEE (reference sequence). Trimming cost V 0 bases and J 6 bases, with 17 bases left between them. This CDR3 is built from 16 residues. The CDR3 nucleotides are TGTGCCAGCAGCTTGGGGACTTTCGTCACAGTGGATACGCAGTATTTT. This translates into CASSLGTFVTVDTQYF.

This rearrangement joins TRBV6-4 to TRBJ2-3, with a tentative D call TRBD2 (5 bases). Trimming took 6 bases from V and 4 from J, leaving 14 bases between them. Germline-derived CDR1 and CDR2 are MRHNA and SNTAGT. The CDR3 has 14 amino acids. The CDR3 loop is CASSPDLSADTQYF. In DNA form, the CDR3 reads TGTGCCAGCAGCCCGGACTTGTCTGCAGATACGCAGTATTTT.

The V gene is TRBV2, the J gene TRBJ2-7; TRBD2 matches 7 bases. The germline V gene has CDR1 SNHLY and CDR2 FYNNEI. CDR3 length equals 12 residues. V was clipped by 8 bases and J by 0 bases; unmatched bases: 1. Here the CDR3 DNA reads TGTGCCAGCGGGACTACCTCCTACGAGCAGTACTTC. Translated, it gives CASGTTSYEQYF.

This clone has more than one count but fewer than ten. The V gene is TRBV7-8, the J gene TRBJ2-7; TRBD1 might be the D (5 bases). Looked up from germline, CDR1 is SGHVS and CDR2 is FQNEAQ. With 4 bases removed from V and 6 bases from J, the gap between germline ends came to 16 bases. The CDR3 has 14 residues. As DNA, the CDR3 is TGTGCCAGCAGCTCGGCCAGGGTCATGGGCGAGCAGTACTTC. Its translation: CASSSARVMGEQYF.

This chain connects TRBV10-3 to TRBJ2-1, with TRBD2 as a possible D gene (5 bases). This CDR3 comprises 13 residues. V was trimmed by 7 bases and J by 8 bases, leaving 15 bases between them. Germline loops: CDR1 ENHRY, CDR2 SYGVKD. Here the CDR3 reads CAITPGVAYEQFF. CDR3 sequence (DNA): TGTGCCATCACCCCCGGGGTCGCGTATGAGCAGTTCTTC.

This clone has more than one count but fewer than ten. The rearrangement links TRBV2 to TRBJ2-7; 7 bases are shared with TRBD1. The CDR3 covers 13 residues. V was clipped by 6 bases and J by 2 bases; unmatched bases: 4. The germline V gene has CDR1 SNHLY and CDR2 FYNNEI. CDR3 coding DNA: TGTGCCAGCAGATGGGGGACAGCCTACGAGCAGTACTTC. Its protein is CASRWGTAYEQYF.

V and J are TRBV7-9 and TRBJ1-5; D unclear. In germline, CDR1 is SEHNR, CDR2 FQNEAQ (reference sequence). This CDR3 spans 12 amino acids. The ends were cut back, 6 bases at V and 6 bases at J, with 9 bases in the middle. The CDR3 is CASSRYGQPQHF. CDR3 sequence (DNA): TGTGCCAGCAGTCGCTATGGTCAGCCCCAGCATTTT. The full variable domain, completed using reference TRBV7-9 and TRBJ1-5, is DTGVSQNPRHKITKRGQNVTFRCDPISEHNRLYWYRQTLGQGPEFLTYFQNEAQLEKSRLLSDRFSAERPKGSFSTLEIQRTEQGDSAMYLCASSRYGQPQHFGDGTRLSIL.

The rearrangement uses TRBV27 and TRBJ2-1, with 8 bases aligning to TRBD1. The CDR3 loop spans 15 amino acids. Per the germline V gene, CDR1 is MNHEY and CDR2 is SMNVEV (reference sequence). Losses at the gene ends were 6 bases for V and 6 bases for J; bases not matched to a gene: 10. CDR3 sequence: CASSHRGTGSNEQFF. CDR3 in DNA: TGTGCCAGCAGCCACCGCGGGACAGGATCCAATGAGCAGTTCTTC.

The rearrangement uses TRBV4-1 and TRBJ2-7, with TRBD2 identical over 7 bases. In germline, CDR1 is MGHRA, CDR2 YSYEKL. This CDR3 is built from 13 residues. V dropped 6 bases and J dropped 2; count of bases not matched to a gene: 4. As DNA, the CDR3 is TGCGCCAGCAGTCCAGGACTAGCCTACGAGCAGTACTTC. It yields the protein CASSPGLAYEQYF.